The entry below gives a single T cell receptor beta chain sequence along with its context. What it recognizes is unknown. The sample is drawn from a study of T-cell memory formation after mild COVID-19. Study-level points and caveats: CD8+ contracting clones occupied EMRA, while CD4+ ones occupied mainly CM and EM. Unconfirmed was the SARS-CoV-2 specificity of second-wave clones that peaked on day 37.

From germline, CDR1 is SGHTA and CDR2 FQGNSA. This CDR3 has 16 amino acids. V lost 4 bases, J lost 4 bases, and 16 bases lay in between. From 5'RACE with constant-segment primers came TCR alpha and TCR beta cDNA libraries that carried sample barcodes and UMIs. TCRdb recomputed calls from the 5' RACE reads with MiXCR, one row per CDR3 protein. The sample contains a few hundred thousand distinct CDR3 sequences, 9.4% of which appear only once. The TCR sequence derives from a man aged 18-30 years who had mild COVID-19 (a few samples of this study predate the infection). Cell type and time point are not known. V is TRBV7-2 and J is TRBJ2-2; D not resolved. The specimen was PBMCs or a T cell subset sorted from them (not recorded which). CDR3 DNA: TGTGCCAGCAGCTCATCCAGGAATCCAGGCACCGGGGAGCTGTTTTTT. It translates to CASSSSRNPGTGELFF. Full variable domain (missing parts from reference TRBV7-2 and TRBJ2-2): GAGVSQSPSNKVTEKGKDVELRCDPISGHTALYWYRQSLGQGLEFLIYFQGNSAPDKSGLPSDRFSAERTGGSVSTLTIQRTQQEDSAVYLCASSSSRNPGTGELFFGEGSRLTVL.